This T cell receptor beta chain was obtained from a study of T cell repertoires in cytomegalovirus infection. Study context: Recently identified HLA-C-restricted CMV epitopes and well-studied HLA-B-restricted CMV epitopes were used by the study. It was the public TCR beta signatures that indicated both CMV infection and matching HLA type.

Regarding the study as a whole: CMV-specific HLA-C-restricted TCR beta clonotypes dominated the ex vivo response. Pooled public TCR beta family frequency picked out CMV carriers with the relevant HLA.

Concerning this clonotype: Its target is unknown.

Via MiXCR, TCRdb re-called the reads, giving one row per CDR3 protein. Among approximately 350,000 distinct CDR3 sequences listed, roughly 34% were seen once. V was trimmed by 5 bases and J by 4 bases, leaving 11 bases between them. The CDR3 is made up of 13 amino acids. Germline V gene lookup returns CDR1 MNHEY and CDR2 SVGAGI. The genes are TRBV6-5 and TRBJ1-2; D remains ambiguous. The sequenced sample was cultured PBMCs, obtained from culture after CMV antigen stimulation. This receptor was obtained from a human donor in good health (CMV status not recorded). Some clones in this sample may be carry-over from other donors' samples. Here the CDR3 DNA reads TGTGCCAGCAGTAAAAGACAAGCCTATGGCTACACCTTC. As protein: CASSKRQAYGYTF.